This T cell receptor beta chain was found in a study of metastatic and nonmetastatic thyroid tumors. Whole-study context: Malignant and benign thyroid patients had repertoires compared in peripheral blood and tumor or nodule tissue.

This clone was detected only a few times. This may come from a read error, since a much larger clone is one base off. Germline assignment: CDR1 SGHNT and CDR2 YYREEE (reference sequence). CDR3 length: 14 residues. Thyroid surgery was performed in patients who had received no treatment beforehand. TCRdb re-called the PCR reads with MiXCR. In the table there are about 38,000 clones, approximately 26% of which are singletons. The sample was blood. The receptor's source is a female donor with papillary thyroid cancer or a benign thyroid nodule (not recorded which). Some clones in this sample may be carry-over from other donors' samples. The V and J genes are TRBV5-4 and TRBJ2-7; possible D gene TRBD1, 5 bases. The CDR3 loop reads CAISLPVQGHEQYF. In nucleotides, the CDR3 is TGTGCCATCAGCCTACCCGTGCAGGGCCACGAGCAGTACTTC.